This TCR beta chain was identified during a study of blood T cell repertoires in COVID-19. Study at large: Some COVID-19 samples were acute and others convalescent; all came from the United States, Italy and Spain.

This CDR3 has 17 amino acids. The germline gives CDR1 SGHTA, CDR2 FQGNSA. J lost 6 bases, V lost 1 base, and 9 bases had no gene match. Sequencing was performed with immunoSEQ multiplex PCR; in TCRdb, only in-frame clones are kept and a portion is missing. This sample has under 60,000 clones, with about 80% found just once. The source of this sequence is a man aged 60-69 years with acute or convalescent COVID-19. Sequencing was done on a sample of peripheral blood. This rearrangement joins TRBV7-2 to TRBJ1-6; 7 bases map to TRBD1. The CDR3 region is CASSLGTGAVFNSPLHF. The CDR3 DNA follows: TGTGCCAGCAGCTTAGGAACAGGGGCCGTTTTTAATTCACCCCTCCACTTT.